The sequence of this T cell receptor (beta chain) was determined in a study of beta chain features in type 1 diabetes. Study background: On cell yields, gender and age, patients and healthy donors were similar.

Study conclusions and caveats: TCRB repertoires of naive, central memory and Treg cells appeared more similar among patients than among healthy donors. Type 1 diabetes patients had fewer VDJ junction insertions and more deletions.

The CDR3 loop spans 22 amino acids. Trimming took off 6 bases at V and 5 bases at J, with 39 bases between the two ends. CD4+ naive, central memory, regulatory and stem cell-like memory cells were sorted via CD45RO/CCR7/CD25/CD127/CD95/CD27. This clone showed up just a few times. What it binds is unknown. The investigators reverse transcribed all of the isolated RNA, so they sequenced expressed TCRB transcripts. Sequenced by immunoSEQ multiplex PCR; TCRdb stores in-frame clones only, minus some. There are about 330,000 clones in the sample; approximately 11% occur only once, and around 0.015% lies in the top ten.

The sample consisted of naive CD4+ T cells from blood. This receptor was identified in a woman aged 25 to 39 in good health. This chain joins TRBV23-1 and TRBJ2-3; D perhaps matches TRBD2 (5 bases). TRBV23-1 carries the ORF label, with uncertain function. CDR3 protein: CASSSRGLQIGVRTLVEDTQYF. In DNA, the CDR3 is TGCGCCAGCAGCTCCAGAGGGCTCCAGATTGGGGTGAGGACCCTGGTTGAAGATACGCAGTATTTT.